This T cell receptor (beta chain) was sequenced during a study of T cells in Graves' hyperthyroidism and ophthalmopathy. This clonotype was seen a handful of times. Its target is unknown. Study results and caveats: Blood also showed most of the thyroid clonotypes that were expanded above 0.001.

Using RNA transcripts as the source, TCR beta CDR3 regions were amplified. A first-round RT-PCR of the TCR CDR3 used the HTBI primer set. Via MiXCR, TCRdb re-called the multiplex PCR reads, giving one row per CDR3 protein. This table holds fewer than 550,000 distinct CDR3 sequences, approximately 14% found once. Isolation of PBMCs was performed on 10 ml fresh peripheral blood. The ends were cut back, 5 bases at V and 5 bases at J, with 4 bases in the middle. This CDR3 has 10 amino acids. From germline, CDR1 is LGHDT and CDR2 YNNKEL (reference sequence). The clonotype originates from a woman aged 18-30 years with Graves' hyperthyroidism. What was sequenced was blood. The chain links TRBV3-1 to TRBJ2-7; D is undetermined. CDR3 sequence (DNA): TGTGCCAGCAGCGGCCACGAGCAGTACTTC. Protein product: CASSGHEQYF.